The present TCR beta chain was sequenced within a study of blood T cell repertoires in COVID-19. Sequencing used immunoSEQ multiplex PCR; TCRdb keeps in-frame clones, though not all of them. This table has 200,000 to 250,000 clones, 85% to 90% appearing once. Trimming stripped 4 bases from V and 8 bases from J, with 17 bases between. Germline values: CDR1 SNHLY, CDR2 FYNNEI. The CDR3 has 15 amino acids. This TCR was recovered from a man aged 30 to 45 with COVID-19, enrolled during active disease. The specimen sequenced was peripheral blood. The V gene is TRBV2, the J gene TRBJ1-4; weak D call: TRBD1 (5 bases). The CDR3 sequence is CASSGERGEEEKLFF. The CDR3 DNA sequence: TGTGCCAGCAGTGGAGAGAGAGGGGAGGAGGAAAAACTGTTTTTT. Supplemented by reference TRBV2 and TRBJ1-4, the full variable domain reads EPEVTQTPSHQVTQMGQEVILRCVPISNHLYFYWYRQILGQKVEFLVSFYNNEISEKSEIFDDQFSVERPDGSNFTLKIRSTKLEDSAMYFCASSGERGEEEKLFFGSGTQLSVL.